Below, 14 T cell receptor beta chains from the same sample are listed, as sequenced in a study of cytomegalovirus exposure and HLA in healthy donors. Vbeta (60) and Jbeta (13) primers were used in the PCR. TCRdb keeps only in-frame clones here, not all; method: immunoSEQ multiplex PCR. The profile shows roughly 120,000 clones, around 77% of them singletons. The sample consisted of PBMCs. These receptors originate from a man in his fifties in good health and CMV-seropositive.

The chain combines TRBV6-5 with TRBJ1-3; D is unresolved. The CDR3 runs to 15 residues. V was clipped by 2 bases and J by 0 bases, with 8 bases between them. Germline values: CDR1 MNHEY, CDR2 SVGAGI. The CDR3: CASSYRRDSGNTIYF. In DNA, the CDR3 is TGTGCCAGCAGTTACAGGCGGGACTCTGGAAACACCATATATTTT.

The gene calls are TRBV4-1 and TRBJ1-3, with 8 bases identical to TRBD1. Germline lookup yields CDR1 MGHRA and CDR2 YSYEKL. V shed 0 bases, J shed 4 bases, and the junction held 8 bases outside the gene matches. The CDR3 has 17 residues. CDR3 region: CASSQDPWTGSGNTIYF. CDR3 bases: TGCGCCAGCAGCCAAGACCCCTGGACAGGGTCAGGAAACACCATATATTTT.

The chain employs TRBV1 and TRBJ2-3; the listed D gene, TRBD1, was not tested against the DNA. TRBV1 represents a pseudogene. CDR3 length equals 13 residues. The CDR3, as DNA: TGCACCCGCCCAGTACCGTGCACAGATACGCAGTATTTT. It specifies CTRPVPCTDTQYF.

There are a few counts of this clone. This chain connects TRBV21-1 to TRBJ2-7; the table's D call TRBD2 went unverified against the DNA. TRBV21-1 is a listed pseudogene. This CDR3 comprises 19 residues. In DNA, the CDR3 is TGTGCCAGCAGCAAAACCCTGGGACTAGCGGGGGGCCACTCCTACGAGCAGTACTTC. This encodes CASSKTLGLAGGHSYEQYF.

The chain joins TRBV7-2 to TRBJ2-3, with a weak D call TRBD2 (7 bases). Germline-derived CDR1 and CDR2 are SGHTA and FQGNSA. V was pared by 1 base and J by 2 bases, with 16 bases between. The CDR3 totals 17 residues. The CDR3 sequence is CASSLGGGPGNTDTQYF. The CDR3 nucleotides read TGTGCCAGCAGCTTAGGGGGGGGGCCAGGAAACACAGATACGCAGTATTTT.

The chain joins TRBV7-9 to TRBJ2-7, with TRBD2 matching 8 bases. With V trimmed by 2 bases and J by 3 bases, 6 bases remained unmatched. From germline, CDR1 is SEHNR and CDR2 FQNEAQ (reference sequence). This CDR3 contains 15 residues. The CDR3 DNA follows: TGTGCCAGCAGCTTATCCGCAGCGGGGGTCTACGAGCAGTACTTC. It translates to CASSLSAAGVYEQYF.

This clone came up a few times. V and J are TRBV5-4 and TRBJ1-2; 7 bases match TRBD1. This CDR3 is 13 amino acids long. With V trimmed by 6 bases and J by 4 bases, 6 bases remained unmatched. CDR1 is SGHNT and CDR2 is YYREEE in the germline V gene (reference sequence). In DNA, the CDR3 is TGTGCCAGCAACGACAGGGTGGCCTATGGCTACACCTTC. It codes for CASNDRVAYGYTF.

This clone was seen a single time. The rearrangement joins TRBV7-2 to TRBJ2-5; tentative D call: TRBD2 (7 bases). The CDR3 totals 15 residues. The germline V gene encodes CDR1 SGHTA and CDR2 FQGNSA. V gave up 5 bases and J gave up 7 bases, with 20 bases separating them. CDR3 sequence reads: CASSPFWGAGVTQYF. Here the CDR3 DNA reads TGTGCCAGCAGCCCATTTTGGGGGGCGGGAGTGACCCAGTACTTC.

This chain joins TRBV27 and TRBJ2-3; 10 nucleotides line up with TRBD2. This CDR3 region has 17 residues. V was pared by 5 bases and J by 8 bases, with 16 bases of the junction left unmatched. Looked up from germline, CDR1 is MNHEY and CDR2 is SMNVEV (reference sequence). CDR3 in amino acids: CASSLLPGASGRVTQYF. DNA of the CDR3: TGTGCCAGCAGTCTCCTCCCCGGGGCTAGCGGGAGAGTTACGCAGTATTTT.

This chain uses TRBV5-4 with TRBJ2-7; 14 bases match TRBD2. Germline CDR1 reads SGHNT; CDR2 reads YYREEE (reference sequence). The V and J ends lost 8 bases and 7 bases, in that order; junction bases with no gene match: 14. The CDR3 loop spans 16 amino acids. DNA of the CDR3: TGTGCCAGTGCAGCAGGGACTAGCGGGAGTTTGGGGGAGCAGTACTTC. Translated: CASAAGTSGSLGEQYF. Looking up the rest from reference TRBV5-4 and TRBJ2-7 gives the full variable domain: ETGVTQSPTHLIKTRGQQVTLRCSSQSGHNTVSWYQQALGQGPQFIFQYYREEENGRGNFPPRFSGLQFPNYSSELNVNALELDDSALYLCASAAGTSGSLGEQYFGPGTRLTVT.

The chain carries TRBV5-4 and TRBJ2-7, with a weak D call TRBD1 (5 bases). The CDR3 loop spans 14 amino acids. Germline V gives CDR1 SGHNT, CDR2 YYREEE (reference sequence). V dropped 6 bases and J dropped 3 bases, with 16 bases sitting between them. The CDR3 sequence is CASNVQGVFYEQYF. DNA for the CDR3: TGTGCCAGCAACGTGCAGGGTGTTTTCTACGAGCAGTACTTC.

V and J are TRBV28 and TRBJ2-7; TRBD1 matches 7 bases. This CDR3 has 13 amino acids. CDR1 MDHEN and CDR2 SYDVKM come from the germline V gene. The trim removed 7 bases at V and 3 bases at J, leaving 6 bases unmatched. In DNA, the CDR3 is TGTGCCAGCACTAGGGACAGTAACTACGAGCAGTACTTC. The encoded protein is CASTRDSNYEQYF. The entire variable domain, with the rest obtained from reference TRBV28 and TRBJ2-7, is as follows: DVKVTQSSRYLVKRTGEKVFLECVQDMDHENMFWYRQDPGLGLRLIYFSYDVKMKEKGDIPEGYSVSREKKERFSLILESASTNQTSMYLCASTRDSNYEQYFGPGTRLTVT.

This clone was counted between two and nine times. Sequence at one end of the junction differs from germline and may be a read error. The chain recombines TRBV7-9 with TRBJ2-5; 9 bases align to TRBD1. CDR1 SEHNR and CDR2 FQNEAQ come from the germline V gene (reference sequence). The CDR3 has 11 amino acids. CDR3 protein: CASSSGTGLHF. Here the CDR3 DNA reads TGTGCCAGCAGCTCCGGGACAGGGCTCCACTTC.

The chain couples TRBV5-1 to TRBJ2-5; 8 bases are shared with TRBD1. There are 15 residues in the CDR3. Germline V gene data show CDR1 as SGHRS and CDR2 as YFSETQ. The ends lost 2 bases at V and 4 bases at J; junction bases unmatched: 7. The CDR3 DNA sequence: TGCGCCAGCAGCTTCGGCGACAGGGGTACAGAGACCCAGTACTTC. Encoded protein: CASSFGDRGTETQYF.